The 10 T cell receptor beta chains presented below share a single source sample, sequenced in a study of OX40 agonist ivuxolimab in advanced cancers. TCRdb's table, derived via immunoSEQ multiplex PCR, lists solely in-frame clones and lacks some. The sample yields roughly 60,000 clones, 85% seen once. Sequencing was performed on CD4+ or CD8+ T cells sorted from blood, taken in a trial of the OX40 agonist ivuxolimab. The source of these receptors is an adult with an advanced solid tumor such as melanoma, head and neck, liver or kidney cancer.

This chain links TRBV9 with TRBJ2-7; D is possibly TRBD2 (6 bases). Germline loops: CDR1 SGDLS, CDR2 YYNGEE. The length of the CDR3 is 14 residues. V dropped 3 bases and J dropped 3 bases, with 13 bases sitting between them. This CDR3 is CASSEGLSIYEQYF. CDR3 bases: TGTGCCAGCAGCGAAGGACTATCGATCTACGAGCAGTACTTC.

This chain connects TRBV28 to TRBJ2-5, with 9 bases fitting TRBD1. CDR1 and CDR2 from the germline V gene are MDHEN and SYDVKM. There are 15 residues in the CDR3. The J segment lost 2 bases and the V segment lost 4 bases, leaving 5 bases of the junction unmatched. This CDR3 is CASSYQTGGQETQYF. CDR3 DNA: TGTGCCAGCAGTTACCAGACAGGGGGTCAAGAGACCCAGTACTTC.

The J gene is TRBJ2-1, the V gene TRBV5-8; the match to TRBD2 covers 7 bases. Per germline, CDR1 SGHTS and CDR2 YDEGEE. The V and J ends lost 3 bases and 4 bases, in that order; junction bases with no gene match: 10. This CDR3 spans 16 amino acids. The CDR3 DNA reads as TGTGCCAGCAGCTCTAATCGGCGGGAGTGGTACAATGAGCAGTTCTTC. Its protein is CASSSNRREWYNEQFF.

The CDR3 DNA reads as TGTGCCAGCAGCGAAAAGGGACTAATGACTCAAGAGACCCAGTACTTC. Encoded protein: CASSEKGLMTQETQYF. This chain connects TRBV13 to TRBJ2-5; 7 bases map to TRBD2. CDR3 length equals 16 residues. Per germline, CDR1 PRHDT and CDR2 FYEKMQ (reference sequence). V gave up 5 bases and J gave up 2 bases; unmatched junction bases: 11.

This clone is a singleton in its sample. The V and J genes are TRBV5-1 and TRBJ2-1; a weak D match, TRBD2 (6 bases). CDR3 length equals 15 residues. V was pared by 0 bases and J by 6 bases, with 13 bases between. Germline CDR1 is SGHRS and CDR2 is YFSETQ. DNA of the CDR3: TGCGCCAGCAGCTTGGTTCCGGGAGCGATCAATGAGCAGTTCTTC. It yields the protein CASSLVPGAINEQFF.

The chain has TRBV6-6 and TRBJ1-2, with a tentative D call TRBD1 (6 bases). The V and J ends lost 6 bases and 4 bases respectively, with 15 bases between them. Germline V lookup: CDR1 MNHNY, CDR2 SVGAGI (reference sequence). The CDR3 length is 14 residues. The CDR3 region has the DNA TGTGCCAGCAGACGGCAAGGGGGAGGCTATGGCTACACCTTC. Its protein is CASRRQGGGYGYTF.

This sequence joins TRBV18 and TRBJ2-3, with D perhaps TRBD1 (5 bases). Trimming pared 3 bases from V and 2 bases from J, leaving 9 bases between. In germline, CDR1 is KGHSH, CDR2 LQKENI. CDR3 length: 14 residues. CDR3 residues: CASSPQGSTDTQYF. CDR3 nucleotides: TGTGCCAGCTCACCGCAGGGTTCCACAGATACGCAGTATTTT.

V is TRBV6-1 and J is TRBJ2-2, with TRBD1 as a possible D gene (5 bases). The CDR3 runs to 14 residues. Germline CDR1 reads MNHNS; CDR2 reads SASEGT. Trimming stripped 2 bases from V and 2 bases from J, with 6 bases between. CDR3 DNA: TGTGCCAGCAGTGAACAGGGCAACACCGGGGAGCTGTTTTTT. The encoded protein is CASSEQGNTGELFF.

This chain joins TRBV9 and TRBJ1-2; 7 nucleotides align to TRBD1. After removal of 8 bases from V and 4 bases from J, the junction contained 8 bases not matched to a gene. The germline V gene encodes CDR1 SGDLS and CDR2 YYNGEE. The CDR3 is made up of 13 amino acids. CDR3 coding DNA: TGTGCCAGTACAGGGGAGGTAGGCTATGGCTACACCTTC. Its translation is CASTGEVGYGYTF.

The J gene is TRBJ2-2, the V gene TRBV19; D is unresolved. This CDR3 spans 16 amino acids. CDR1 is LNHDA, CDR2 SQIVND, per germline (reference sequence). Trimming removed 5 bases from V and 0 bases from J, with 13 bases in between. The CDR3 loop is CASSAPSGANTGELFF. The CDR3 DNA reads TGTGCCAGTAGTGCCCCAAGTGGAGCGAACACCGGGGAGCTGTTTTTT.